This TCR beta chain is drawn from a study of T cells expressing NK-cell markers. This CDR3 spans 12 amino acids. Germline-derived CDR1 and CDR2 are MGHRA and YSYEKL. With the 5' RACE reads reprocessed, TCRdb shows one record per CDR3 protein and no DNA. The sample table sets out approximately 550,000 distinct CDR3 sequences. The source of this sequence is a man aged 18 to 30 in good health. The genes are TRBV4-1 and TRBJ2-5; TCRdb's D call of TRBD2 is untestable without DNA. The sample comprised blood T cells: a sorted CD56 or NKG2C T cell subset, CD4+ or CD8+ T cells, or bulk PBMC T cells (not recorded which). CDR3 sequence: CASRGREETQYF.